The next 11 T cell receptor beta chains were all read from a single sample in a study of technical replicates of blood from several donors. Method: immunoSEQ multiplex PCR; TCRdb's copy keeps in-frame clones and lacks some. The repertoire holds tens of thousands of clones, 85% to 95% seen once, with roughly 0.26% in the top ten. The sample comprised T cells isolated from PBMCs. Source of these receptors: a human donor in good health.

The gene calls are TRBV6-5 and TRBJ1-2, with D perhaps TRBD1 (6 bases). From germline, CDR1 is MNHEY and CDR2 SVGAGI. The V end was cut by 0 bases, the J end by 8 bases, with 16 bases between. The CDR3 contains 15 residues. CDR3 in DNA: TGTGCCAGCAGTTACTCTTACGTACAGGGTTACGGCTACACCTTC. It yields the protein CASSYSYVQGYGYTF.

CDR3 loop: CSTGGQGGQETQYF. Written as DNA, the CDR3 is TGCAGCACGGGAGGGCAGGGAGGGCAAGAGACCCAGTACTTC. The chain carries TRBV29-1 and TRBJ2-5, with 8 bases identical to TRBD2. The CDR3 loop spans 14 amino acids. V was pared by 8 bases and J by 2 bases, with 10 bases of the junction left unmatched. Germline assignment: CDR1 SQVTM and CDR2 ANQGSEA. The full variable domain, completed using reference TRBV29-1 and TRBJ2-5, is SAVISQKPSRDICQRGTSLTIQCQVDSQVTMMFWYRQQPGQSLTLIATANQGSEATYESGFVIDKFPISRPNLTFSTLTVSNMSPEDSSIYLCSTGGQGGQETQYFGPGTRLLVL.

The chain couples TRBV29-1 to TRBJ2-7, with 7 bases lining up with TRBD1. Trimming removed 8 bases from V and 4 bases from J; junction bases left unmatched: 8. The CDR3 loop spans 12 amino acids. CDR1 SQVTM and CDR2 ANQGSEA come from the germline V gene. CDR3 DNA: TGCAGCTATCAGGACAGGCAGTACGAGCAGTACTTC. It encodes CSYQDRQYEQYF.

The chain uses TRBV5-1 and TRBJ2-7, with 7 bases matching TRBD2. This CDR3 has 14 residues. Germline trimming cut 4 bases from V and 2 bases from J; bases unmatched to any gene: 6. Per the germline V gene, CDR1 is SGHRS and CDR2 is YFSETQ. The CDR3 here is CASSSSGWTYEQYF. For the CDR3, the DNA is TGCGCCAGCAGCAGTAGCGGGTGGACCTACGAGCAGTACTTC.

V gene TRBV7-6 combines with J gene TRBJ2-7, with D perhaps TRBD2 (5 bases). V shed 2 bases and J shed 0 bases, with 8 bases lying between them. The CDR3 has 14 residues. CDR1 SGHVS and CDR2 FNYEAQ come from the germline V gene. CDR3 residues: CASSLTSSSYEQYF. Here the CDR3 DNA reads TGTGCCAGCAGCTTAACTAGTTCCTCCTACGAGCAGTACTTC.

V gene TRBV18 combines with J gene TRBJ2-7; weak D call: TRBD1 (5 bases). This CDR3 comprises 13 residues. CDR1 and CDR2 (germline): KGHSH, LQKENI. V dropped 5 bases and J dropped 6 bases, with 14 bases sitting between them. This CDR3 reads CASSVTDSGEQYF. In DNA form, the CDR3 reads TGTGCCAGCTCAGTGACAGACTCGGGCGAGCAGTACTTC.

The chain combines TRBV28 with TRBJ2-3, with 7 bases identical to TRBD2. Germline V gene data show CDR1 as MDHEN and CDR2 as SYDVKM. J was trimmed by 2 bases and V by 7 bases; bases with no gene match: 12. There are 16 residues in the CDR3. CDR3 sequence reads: CASTKGGRDYTDTQYF. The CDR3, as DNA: TGTGCCAGCACCAAGGGAGGGCGGGACTACACAGATACGCAGTATTTT.

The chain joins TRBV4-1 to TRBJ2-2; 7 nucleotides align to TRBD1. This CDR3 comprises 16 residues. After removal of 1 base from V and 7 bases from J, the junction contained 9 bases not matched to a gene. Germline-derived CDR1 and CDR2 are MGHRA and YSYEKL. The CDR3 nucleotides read TGCGCCAGCAGCCAAGTCTCCGGACAGGTTGTCGGGGAGCTGTTTTTT. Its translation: CASSQVSGQVVGELFF.

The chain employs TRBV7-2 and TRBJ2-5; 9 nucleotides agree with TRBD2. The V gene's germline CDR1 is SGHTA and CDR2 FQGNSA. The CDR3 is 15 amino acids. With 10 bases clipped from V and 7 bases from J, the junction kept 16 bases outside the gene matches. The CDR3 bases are TGTGCCACCACAGCTTACGCGGGGGGGGCGAGGACCCAGTACTTC. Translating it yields CATTAYAGGARTQYF. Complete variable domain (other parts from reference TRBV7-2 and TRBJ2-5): GAGVSQSPSNKVTEKGKDVELRCDPISGHTALYWYRQSLGQGLEFLIYFQGNSAPDKSGLPSDRFSAERTGGSVSTLTIQRTQQEDSAVYLCATTAYAGGARTQYFGPGTRLLVL.

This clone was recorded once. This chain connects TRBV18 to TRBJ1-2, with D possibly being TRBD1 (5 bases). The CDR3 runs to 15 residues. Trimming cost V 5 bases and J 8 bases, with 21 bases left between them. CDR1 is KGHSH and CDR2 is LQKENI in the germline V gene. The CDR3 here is CASSESPGDPWGYTF. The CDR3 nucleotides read TGTGCCAGCTCAGAAAGTCCGGGGGATCCGTGGGGCTACACCTTC.

CDR3 nucleotides: TGCGCCAGCAGCCAACCGACCATTAGCAAAGGCTCCTACGAGCAGTACTTC. Its protein product is CASSQPTISKGSYEQYF. This chain uses TRBV4-1 with TRBJ2-7, with D hard to call. The CDR3 runs 17 residues. Trimming cost V 2 bases and J 0 bases, with 17 bases left between them. Germline loops: CDR1 MGHRA, CDR2 YSYEKL.